This TCR beta chain stems from a study of PD-L1 blockade in urothelial cancer. Study summary: Prior chemotherapy in patients spanned 0 to 3 regimens.

Regarding time point: pretreatment peripheral blood. Measured with immunoSEQ multiplex PCR; TCRdb has only the in-frame clones, and not every one. Of 50,000 to 75,000 clones listed, roughly four fifths are singletons. The CDR3 is 17 amino acids. Germline values: CDR1 LGHNA, CDR2 YNFKEQ. The V segment lost 1 base and the J segment 1 base; nucleotides outside the gene matches: 5. With respect to this clone: Its specificity is unknown.

Study outcomes and limitations: At 3 weeks on treatment, tumor-associated clones expanded more with durable benefit.

The specimen comprised PBMCs, sampled around atezolizumab (anti-PD-L1) treatment. The source is a man in his 70s with urothelial cancer. The V call is TRBV4-2, the J call TRBJ2-7; 12 bases line up with TRBD2. In DNA, the CDR3 is TGTGCCAGCAGCCAAGGACTAGCGGGAGTTAGGTCCTACGAGCAGTACTTC. It codes for CASSQGLAGVRSYEQYF.